The 10 T cell receptor beta chains below all came from one sample that was sequenced in a study of blood T cells in healthy people across ages. A J-beta primer mix and a sample-barcoded 5' primer were used in a second PCR of roughly 6 to 12 cycles. TCRdb reprocessed the 5' RACE reads with MiXCR, giving one entry per CDR3 protein. Of around 1,000,000 distinct CDR3 sequences listed, approximately 25% are singletons. The same sample was also used in a study of T cells of mothers and their children.

The material sequenced was blood. These receptors all stem from a girl aged 2 to 9 in good health.

The gene calls are TRBV5-1 and TRBJ2-3, with TRBD2 matching 10 bases. The germline gives CDR1 SGHRS, CDR2 YFSETQ. V was pared by 1 base and J by 3 bases, with 5 bases of the junction left unmatched. This CDR3 is 16 amino acids long. CDR3 in amino acids: CASSLTPGLATDTQYF. The DNA of the CDR3 is TGCGCCAGCAGCTTGACCCCGGGACTAGCGACAGATACGCAGTATTTT.

CDR3 sequence: CATRSAGEVSDTEAFF. The DNA for the CDR3 is TGTGCCACCAGGTCAGCGGGGGAGGTATCGGACACTGAAGCTTTCTTT. This chain joins TRBV15 and TRBJ1-1; the D gene is possibly TRBD1 (5 bases). This CDR3 contains 16 residues. CDR1 LNHNV and CDR2 YYDKDF come from the germline V gene (reference sequence). Trimming stripped 6 bases from V and 3 bases from J, with 20 bases between.

This clonotype has just a few counts. The chain employs TRBV29-1 and TRBJ1-2; no reliable D call. The CDR3 has 12 residues. Germline lookup yields CDR1 SQVTM and CDR2 ANQGSEA. V lost 1 base and J 8 bases, leaving 11 bases between the germline ends. Here the CDR3 DNA reads TGCAGCGTTGAAGGAGAACCAGTGGGCTACACCTTC. Residues: CSVEGEPVGYTF.

The V gene is TRBV7-2, the J gene TRBJ1-1, with 9 bases matching TRBD1. The CDR3 runs 15 residues. The V gene's germline CDR1 is SGHTA and CDR2 FQGNSA. The junction had 6 bases not matched to a gene; V was cut back by 3 bases and J by 4 bases. DNA for the CDR3: TGTGCCAGCAGCTTCACAGGGGGCGCGAGCACTGAAGCTTTCTTT. It is translated as CASSFTGGASTEAFF.

The table lists this clonotype with a few counts. The V call is TRBV6-1, the J call TRBJ2-5; 8 bases map to TRBD1. Germline CDR1 MNHNS, CDR2 SASEGT. V lost 6 bases to trimming and J lost 3 bases; unmatched junction nucleotides: 15. There are 17 residues in the CDR3. CDR3 protein: CASRRGVTGGFKETQYF. CDR3 nucleotide sequence: TGTGCCAGCAGGAGGGGGGTTACAGGGGGGTTTAAAGAGACCCAGTACTTC.

Remarks on this clonotype: Likely a read error: the CDR3 ends without its conserved phenylalanine or tryptophan. V and J are TRBV7-8 and TRBJ1-1; unclear D gene. The CDR3 runs to 14 residues. V lost 2 bases and J lost 0, with 7 bases in between. Germline-derived CDR1 and CDR2 are SGHVS and FQNEAQ. CDR3 DNA: TGTGCCAGCAGCTTATATGGGATGAACACTGAAGCTTTCTCT. Translating it yields CASSLYGMNTEAFS.

The chain links TRBV24-1 to TRBJ2-7; maybe TRBD2 (5 bases). The CDR3 runs to 12 residues. Trimming removed 1 base from V and 5 bases from J, with 5 bases in between. Germline V lookup: CDR1 KGHDR, CDR2 SFDVKD. In nucleotides, the CDR3 is TGTGCCACCAGTGATTTCGGGAACGAGCAGTACTTC. This sequence encodes CATSDFGNEQYF.

This rearrangement joins TRBV28 to TRBJ2-5, with D tentatively TRBD1 (6 bases). Per germline, CDR1 MDHEN and CDR2 SYDVKM. This CDR3 region has 11 residues. With 4 bases removed from V and 9 bases from J, the gap between germline ends came to 9 bases. As DNA, the CDR3 is TGTGCCAGCAGTTCCGACAGGCCCCAGTACTTC. The encoded protein is CASSSDRPQYF.

This clonotype was found a few times. This chain connects TRBV29-1 to TRBJ2-1; D gene uncertain. This CDR3 contains 12 residues. Trimming cost V 4 bases and J 4 bases, with 8 bases left between them. Germline V gene sequence: CDR1 SQVTM, CDR2 ANQGSEA. The CDR3 DNA is TGCAGCGTTGTCCCAGAATACAATGAGCAGTTCTTC. Residues: CSVVPEYNEQFF.

The V gene is TRBV29-1, the J gene TRBJ2-5; 13 nucleotides match TRBD2. The junction had 0 bases not matched to a gene; V was cut back by 7 bases and J by 4 bases. The CDR3 contains 12 residues. The V gene's germline CDR1 is SQVTM and CDR2 ANQGSEA. The CDR3 region is CSGTSGRETQYF. CDR3 coding DNA: TGCAGCGGGACTAGCGGGAGAGAGACCCAGTACTTC.